The clone carrying this T cell receptor beta chain was recorded many times. The antigen remains undetermined. This entry belongs to a study of early T cells in non-severe SARS-CoV-2 infection. Study-wide results and caveats: Matching with VDJdb favored anti-spike CD8 responses (missing private and CD4 specificities).

Trimming took 3 bases from V and 2 from J; bases not matched to a gene: 10. The germline V gene has CDR1 SGHAT and CDR2 FQNNGV. The CDR3 totals 17 residues. TCRdb passed the 5' RACE reads through MiXCR, listing each CDR3 protein once. Among around 70,000 distinct CDR3 sequences listed, about a tenth were seen once. Specimen: whole blood. J is TRBJ2-7 and V is TRBV11-2; TRBD2 aligns across 10 bases. The receptor was isolated from an adult who was a healthcare worker with PCR-confirmed SARS-CoV-2 infection or an uninfected control (not recorded which). CDR3 sequence (DNA): TGTGCCAGCAGCTTTCGCCCTAGCGGGAGCCTCACCTACGAGCAGTACTTC. Translated: CASSFRPSGSLTYEQYF.